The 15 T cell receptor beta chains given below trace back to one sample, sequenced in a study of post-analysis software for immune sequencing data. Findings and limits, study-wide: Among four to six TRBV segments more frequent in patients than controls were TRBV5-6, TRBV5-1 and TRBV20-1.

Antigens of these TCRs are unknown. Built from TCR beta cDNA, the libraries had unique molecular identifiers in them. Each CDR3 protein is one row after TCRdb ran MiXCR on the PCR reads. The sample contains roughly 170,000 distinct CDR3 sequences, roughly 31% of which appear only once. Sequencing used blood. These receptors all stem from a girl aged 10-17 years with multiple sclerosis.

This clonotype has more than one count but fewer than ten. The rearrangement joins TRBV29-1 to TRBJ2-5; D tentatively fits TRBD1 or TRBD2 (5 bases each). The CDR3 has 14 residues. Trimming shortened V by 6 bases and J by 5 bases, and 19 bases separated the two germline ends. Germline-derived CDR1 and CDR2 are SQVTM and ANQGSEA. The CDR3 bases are TGCAGCGTGGCCGGAAGTCCCGAGGGGGAGACCCAGTACTTC. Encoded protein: CSVAGSPEGETQYF.

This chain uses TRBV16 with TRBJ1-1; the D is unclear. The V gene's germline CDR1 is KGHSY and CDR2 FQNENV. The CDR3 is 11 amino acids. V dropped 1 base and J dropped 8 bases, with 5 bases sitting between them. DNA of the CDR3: TGTGCCAGCAGCCAATTTGCGGAAGCTTTCTTT. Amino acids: CASSQFAEAFF.

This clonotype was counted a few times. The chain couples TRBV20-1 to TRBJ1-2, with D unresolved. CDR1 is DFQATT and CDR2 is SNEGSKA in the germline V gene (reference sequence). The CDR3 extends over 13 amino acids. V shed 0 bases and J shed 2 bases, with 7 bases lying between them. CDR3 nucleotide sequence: TGCAGTGCTAGAGATGGCCAGAACTATGGCTACACCTTC. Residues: CSARDGQNYGYTF.

The CDR3 here is CASSWDSLTPTDTQYF. The CDR3 nucleotides read TGCGCCAGCAGCTGGGACTCCCTAACACCCACAGATACGCAGTATTTT. The V call is TRBV5-1, the J call TRBJ2-3; the D gene is possibly TRBD2 (6 bases). This CDR3 has 16 amino acids. The V end was cut by 3 bases, the J end by 2 bases, with 16 bases between. Germline-derived CDR1 and CDR2 are SGHRS and YFSETQ.

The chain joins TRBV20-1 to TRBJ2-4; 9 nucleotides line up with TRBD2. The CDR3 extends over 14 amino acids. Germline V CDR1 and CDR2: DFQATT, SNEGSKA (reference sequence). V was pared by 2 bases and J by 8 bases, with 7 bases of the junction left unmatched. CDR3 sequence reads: CSARKAGGFDIQYF. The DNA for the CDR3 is TGCAGTGCTAGAAAAGCGGGAGGTTTTGACATTCAGTACTTC.

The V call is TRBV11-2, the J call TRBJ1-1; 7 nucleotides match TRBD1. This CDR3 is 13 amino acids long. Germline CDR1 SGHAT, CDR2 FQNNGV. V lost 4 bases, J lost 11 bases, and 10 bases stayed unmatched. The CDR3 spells CASSSRRDSDAFF. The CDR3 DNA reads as TGTGCCAGCAGCTCCCGACGGGACAGTGATGCTTTCTTT. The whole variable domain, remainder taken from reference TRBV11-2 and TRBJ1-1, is EAGVAQSPRYKIIEKRQSVAFWCNPISGHATLYWYQQILGQGPKLLIQFQNNGVVDDSQLPKDRFSAERLKGVDSTLKIQPAKLEDSAVYLCASSSRRDSDAFFGQGTRLTVV.

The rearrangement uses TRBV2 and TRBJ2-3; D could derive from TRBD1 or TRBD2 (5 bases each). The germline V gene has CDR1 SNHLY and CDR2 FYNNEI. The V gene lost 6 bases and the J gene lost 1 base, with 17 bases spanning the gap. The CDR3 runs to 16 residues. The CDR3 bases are TGTGCCAGCAGCTTACCGGCCGGGACCGGCACAGATACGCAGTATTTT. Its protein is CASSLPAGTGTDTQYF.

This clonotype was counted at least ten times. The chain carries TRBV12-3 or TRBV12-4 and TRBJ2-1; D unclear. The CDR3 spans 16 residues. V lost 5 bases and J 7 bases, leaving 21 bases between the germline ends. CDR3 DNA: TGTGCCAGCAGTATTTCGGATACGATCGGTGGTAATGAGCAGTTCTTC. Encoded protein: CASSISDTIGGNEQFF.

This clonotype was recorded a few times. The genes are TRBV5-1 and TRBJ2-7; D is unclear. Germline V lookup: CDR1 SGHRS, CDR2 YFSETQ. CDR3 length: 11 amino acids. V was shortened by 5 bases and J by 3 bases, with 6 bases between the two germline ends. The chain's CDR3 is CASRSDYEQYF. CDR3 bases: TGCGCCAGCAGATCAGACTACGAGCAGTACTTC.

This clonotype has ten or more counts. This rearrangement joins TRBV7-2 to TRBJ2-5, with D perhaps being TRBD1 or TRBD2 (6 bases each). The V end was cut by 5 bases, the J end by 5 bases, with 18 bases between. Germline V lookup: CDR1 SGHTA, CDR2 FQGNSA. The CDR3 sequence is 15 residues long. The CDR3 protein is CASSPGGGPWETQYF. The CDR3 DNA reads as TGTGCCAGCAGCCCGGGTGGGGGGCCCTGGGAGACCCAGTACTTC.

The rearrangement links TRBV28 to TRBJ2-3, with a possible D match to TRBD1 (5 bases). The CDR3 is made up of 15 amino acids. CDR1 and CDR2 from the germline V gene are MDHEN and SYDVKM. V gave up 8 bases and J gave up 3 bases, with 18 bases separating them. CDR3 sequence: CASVTRAGQTDTQYF. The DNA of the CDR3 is TGTGCCAGCGTTACAAGGGCAGGGCAAACAGATACGCAGTATTTT.

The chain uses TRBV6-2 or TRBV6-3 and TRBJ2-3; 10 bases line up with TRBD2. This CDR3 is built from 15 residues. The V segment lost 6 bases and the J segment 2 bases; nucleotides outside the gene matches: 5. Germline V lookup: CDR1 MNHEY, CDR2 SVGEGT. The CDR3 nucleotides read TGTGCCAGCAGCCCCGGACTAGCGGACACAGATACGCAGTATTTT. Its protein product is CASSPGLADTDTQYF.

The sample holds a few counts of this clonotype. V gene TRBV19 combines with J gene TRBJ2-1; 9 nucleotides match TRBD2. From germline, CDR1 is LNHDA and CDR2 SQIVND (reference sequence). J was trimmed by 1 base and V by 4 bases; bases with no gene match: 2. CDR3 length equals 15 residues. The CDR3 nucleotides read TGTGCCAGTAGTAGCGGGAGGGGATCCTACAATGAGCAGTTCTTC. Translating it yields CASSSGRGSYNEQFF.

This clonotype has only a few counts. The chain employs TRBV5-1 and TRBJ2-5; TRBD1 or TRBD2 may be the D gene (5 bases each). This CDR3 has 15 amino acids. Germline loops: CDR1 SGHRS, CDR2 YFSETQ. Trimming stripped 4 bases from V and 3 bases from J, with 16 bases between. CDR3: CASSIAGTEKETQYF. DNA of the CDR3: TGCGCCAGCAGCATCGCCGGGACCGAGAAAGAGACCCAGTACTTC.

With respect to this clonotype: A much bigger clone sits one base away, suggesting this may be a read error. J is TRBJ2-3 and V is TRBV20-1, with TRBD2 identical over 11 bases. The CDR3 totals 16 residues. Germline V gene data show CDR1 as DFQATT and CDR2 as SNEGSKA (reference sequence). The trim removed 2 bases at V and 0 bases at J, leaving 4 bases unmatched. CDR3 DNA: TGCAGTGCTAGAACCTCTAGCGGGAGGAGCACAGATACGCAGTATTTT. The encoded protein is CSARTSSGRSTDTQYF.